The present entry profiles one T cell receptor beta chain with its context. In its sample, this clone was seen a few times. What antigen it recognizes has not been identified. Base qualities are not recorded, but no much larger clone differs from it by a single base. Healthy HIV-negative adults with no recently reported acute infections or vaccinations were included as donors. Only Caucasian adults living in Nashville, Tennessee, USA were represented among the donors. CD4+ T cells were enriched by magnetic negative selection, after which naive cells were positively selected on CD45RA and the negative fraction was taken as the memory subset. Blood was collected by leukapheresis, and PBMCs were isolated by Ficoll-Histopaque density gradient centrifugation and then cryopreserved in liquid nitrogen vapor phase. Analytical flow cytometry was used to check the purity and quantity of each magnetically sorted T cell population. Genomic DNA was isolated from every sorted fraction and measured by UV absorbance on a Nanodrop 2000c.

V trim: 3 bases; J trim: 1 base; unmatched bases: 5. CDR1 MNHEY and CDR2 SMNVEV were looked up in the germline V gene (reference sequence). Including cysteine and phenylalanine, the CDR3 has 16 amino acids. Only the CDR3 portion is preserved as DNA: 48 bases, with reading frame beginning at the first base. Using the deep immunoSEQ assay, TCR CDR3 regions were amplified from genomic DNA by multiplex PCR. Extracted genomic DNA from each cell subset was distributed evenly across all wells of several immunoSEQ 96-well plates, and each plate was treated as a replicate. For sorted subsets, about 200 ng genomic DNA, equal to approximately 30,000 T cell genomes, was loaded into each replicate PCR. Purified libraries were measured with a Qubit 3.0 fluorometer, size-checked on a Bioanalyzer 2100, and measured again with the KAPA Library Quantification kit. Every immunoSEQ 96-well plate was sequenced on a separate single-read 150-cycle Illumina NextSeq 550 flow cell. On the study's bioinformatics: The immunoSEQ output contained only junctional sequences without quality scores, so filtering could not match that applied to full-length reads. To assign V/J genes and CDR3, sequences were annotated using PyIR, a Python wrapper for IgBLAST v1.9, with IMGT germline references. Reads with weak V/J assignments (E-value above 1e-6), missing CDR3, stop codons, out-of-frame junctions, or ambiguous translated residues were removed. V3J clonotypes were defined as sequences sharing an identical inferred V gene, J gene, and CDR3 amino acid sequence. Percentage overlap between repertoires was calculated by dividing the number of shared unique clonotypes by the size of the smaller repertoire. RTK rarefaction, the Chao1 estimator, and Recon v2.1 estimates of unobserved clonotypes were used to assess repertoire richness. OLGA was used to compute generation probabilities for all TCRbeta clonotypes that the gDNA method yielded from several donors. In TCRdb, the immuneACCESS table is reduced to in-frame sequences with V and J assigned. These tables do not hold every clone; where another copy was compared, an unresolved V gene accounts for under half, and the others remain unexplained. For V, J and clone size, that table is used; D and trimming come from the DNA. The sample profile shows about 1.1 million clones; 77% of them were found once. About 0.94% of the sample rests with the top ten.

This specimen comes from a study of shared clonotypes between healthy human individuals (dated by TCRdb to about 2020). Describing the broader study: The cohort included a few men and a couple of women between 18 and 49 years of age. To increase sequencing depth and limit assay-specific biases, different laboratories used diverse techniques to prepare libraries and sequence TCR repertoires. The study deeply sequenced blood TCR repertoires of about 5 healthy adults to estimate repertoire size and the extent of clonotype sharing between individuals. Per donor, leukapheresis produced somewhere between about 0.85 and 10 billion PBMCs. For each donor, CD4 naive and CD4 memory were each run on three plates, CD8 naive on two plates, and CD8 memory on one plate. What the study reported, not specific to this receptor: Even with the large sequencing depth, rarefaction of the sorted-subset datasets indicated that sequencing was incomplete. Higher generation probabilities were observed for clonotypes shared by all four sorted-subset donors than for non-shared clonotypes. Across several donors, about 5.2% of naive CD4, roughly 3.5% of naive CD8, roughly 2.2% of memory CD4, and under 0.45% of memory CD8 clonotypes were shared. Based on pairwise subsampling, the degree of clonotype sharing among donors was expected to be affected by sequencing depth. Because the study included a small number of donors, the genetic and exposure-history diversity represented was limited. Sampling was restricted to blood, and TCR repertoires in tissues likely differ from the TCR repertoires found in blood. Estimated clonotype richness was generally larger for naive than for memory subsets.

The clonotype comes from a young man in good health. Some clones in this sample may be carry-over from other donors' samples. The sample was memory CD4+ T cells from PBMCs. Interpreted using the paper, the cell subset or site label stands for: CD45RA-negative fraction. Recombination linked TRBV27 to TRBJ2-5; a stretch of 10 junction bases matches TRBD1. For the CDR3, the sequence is CASSFLGTGVQETQYF. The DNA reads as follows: TGTGCCAGCAGTTTTTTAGGGACAGGGGTCCAAGAGACCCAGTACTTC.